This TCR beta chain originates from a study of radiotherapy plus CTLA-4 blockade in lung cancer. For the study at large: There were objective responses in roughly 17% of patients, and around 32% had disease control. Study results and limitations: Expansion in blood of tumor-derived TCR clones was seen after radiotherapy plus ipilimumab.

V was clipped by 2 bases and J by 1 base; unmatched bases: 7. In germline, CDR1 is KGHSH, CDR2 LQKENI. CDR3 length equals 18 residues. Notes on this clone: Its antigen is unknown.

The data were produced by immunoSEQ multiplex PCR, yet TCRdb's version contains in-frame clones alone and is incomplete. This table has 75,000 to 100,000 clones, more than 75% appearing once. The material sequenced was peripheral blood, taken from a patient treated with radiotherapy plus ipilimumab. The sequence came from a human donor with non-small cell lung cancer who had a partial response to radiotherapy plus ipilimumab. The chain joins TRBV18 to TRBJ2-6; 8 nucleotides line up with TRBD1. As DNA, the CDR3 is TGTGCCAGCTCACCAGGACAGGGAATGTCATCTGGGGCCAACGTCCTGACTTTC. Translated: CASSPGQGMSSGANVLTF.